This T cell receptor (beta chain) comes out of a study of cytomegalovirus exposure and HLA in healthy donors. Overall study findings and caveats: Researchers reported in a later analysis that a missense DCLRE1C variant was tied to TCR beta V- and J-gene trimming.

PCR involved 60 Vbeta and 13 Jbeta primers. The repertoire was sequenced with immunoSEQ multiplex PCR; TCRdb's copy has only in-frame clones and lacks some. This repertoire shows tens of thousands of clones, approximately 71% found once; its top ten account for about 2.2%. About this clone itself: Its target is unknown.

CDR1 and CDR2 (germline): SGDLS, YYNGEE. The CDR3 has 13 residues. Between the trimmed V and J ends, which lost 4 bases and 4 bases, there was a span of 11 bases. The chain combines TRBV9 with TRBJ1-1; no reliable D call. This TCR derives from a man aged 35-49 years in good health and CMV-seronegative. Sequencing was done on a sample of PBMCs. The CDR3 nucleotides read TGTGCCAGCAGCCCGACCCCGGGCACTGAAGCTTTCTTT. This codes for CASSPTPGTEAFF.